Included here is one T cell receptor (beta chain) sequence, with context. What it binds is not known. This sample was included in a study of shared clonotypes between healthy human individuals. Libraries were prepared by immunoSEQ multiplex PCR; TCRdb keeps only in-frame clonotypes and omits some of them. The sample carries hundreds of thousands of clones, 90% to 96% recorded once. Study-wide results and caveats: Clonotype sharing among donors was thought likely to change with sequencing depth. Generation probabilities were higher for clonotypes shared across all four sorted-subset donors than for unshared ones. It was observed that roughly 4.8% of naive CD4 clonotypes were shared across a handful of donors. Researchers found naive subsets generally carried larger estimated richness than memory subsets.

From germline, CDR1 is KGHSH and CDR2 LQKENI. The CDR3 extends over 14 amino acids. The V and J ends lost 3 bases and 6 bases respectively, with 14 bases between them. The sample taken for sequencing was naive CD4+ T cells sorted from blood. Subset denoted: CD45RA+ positively selected. The sequence derives from a woman in her twenties or thirties in good health. The rearrangement joins TRBV18 to TRBJ1-1, with no clear D. The CDR3 sequence is CASSPSVVPSEAFF. CDR3 bases: TGTGCCAGCTCACCTAGTGTTGTGCCCTCTGAAGCTTTCTTT.